The 23 T cell receptor beta chains in this list originate from one sample, sequenced in a study of cytomegalovirus exposure and HLA in healthy donors. The PCR ran on 60 Vbeta and 13 Jbeta primers. Measured with immunoSEQ multiplex PCR; TCRdb has only the in-frame clones, and not every one. This sample carries 170,000 or so clones, roughly four fifths of them seen once, and the ten largest clones take about 2.2%. The sequenced material came from PBMCs. The receptor source for this set is a woman in her 30s in good health and CMV-seronegative.

The chain couples TRBV11-2 to TRBJ1-1; 9 bases line up with TRBD1. Per germline, CDR1 SGHAT and CDR2 FQNNGV. The CDR3 length is 15 residues. Germline trimming cut 4 bases from V and 3 bases from J; bases unmatched to any gene: 6. The CDR3 region has the DNA TGTGCCAGCAGCTGGCTGGGACAGGGTTACACTGAAGCTTTCTTT. Translating it yields CASSWLGQGYTEAFF.

The chain links TRBV7-2 to TRBJ1-5; no definite D call. CDR1 and CDR2 (germline): SGHTA, FQGNSA. The CDR3 totals 13 residues. Trimming took off 3 bases at V and 2 bases at J, with 5 bases between the two ends. The CDR3 coding sequence is TGTGCCAGCAGCTTCGGGGGCAATCAGCCCCAGCATTTT. Its protein is CASSFGGNQPQHF.

The chain uses TRBV28 and TRBJ2-4; possible D gene TRBD2, 6 bases. The CDR3 has 17 amino acids. V was shortened by 5 bases and J by 0 bases, with 17 bases between the two germline ends. Looked up from germline, CDR1 is MDHEN and CDR2 is SYDVKM. DNA for the CDR3: TGTGCCAGCAGTATCCCGACTAGTTCGATAGCCAAAAACATTCAGTACTTC. Translation: CASSIPTSSIAKNIQYF.

The chain carries TRBV18 and TRBJ2-4; 9 positions match TRBD1. The length of the CDR3 is 14 residues. From germline, CDR1 is KGHSH and CDR2 LQKENI. V trimming: 6 bases; J trimming: 4 bases; junction bases outside the gene matches: 4. The CDR3 DNA sequence: TGTGCCAGCTCGCCCGGGACAGGGAAAAACATTCAGTACTTC. This translates into CASSPGTGKNIQYF.

Turning to this clone: An end of the junction differs from the germline gene, which may be a read error. The chain combines TRBV10-3 with TRBJ2-4, with D perhaps matching TRBD2 (7 bases). Looked up from germline, CDR1 is ENHRY and CDR2 is SYGVKD. This CDR3 is 12 amino acids long. The CDR3 loop is CAIGGDTNSQYF. The CDR3 nucleotides read TGTGCCATCGGGGGGGACACAAACAGTCAGTACTTC.

The rearrangement joins TRBV11-2 to TRBJ2-7, with 8 positions matching TRBD2. From germline, CDR1 is SGHAT and CDR2 FQNNGV. J lost 0 bases, V lost 2 bases, and 6 bases had no gene match. The CDR3 sequence is 16 residues long. Here the CDR3 DNA reads TGTGCCAGCAGCTTACGGCCTAGCGGGTTCTCCTACGAGCAGTACTTC. Its translation is CASSLRPSGFSYEQYF.

This chain joins TRBV2 and TRBJ1-2; the D is unclear. The CDR3 has 14 residues. V was cut by 0 bases and J by 6 bases, with 11 bases left in between. From germline, CDR1 is SNHLY and CDR2 FYNNEI. In DNA form, the CDR3 reads TGTGCCAGCAGTGAAGCCCTACGGTCGAATGGCTACACCTTC. It encodes CASSEALRSNGYTF.

V usage is TRBV18 and J usage is TRBJ1-2; 9 nucleotides align to TRBD1. With V trimmed by 3 bases and J by 7 bases, 9 bases remained unmatched. The CDR3 totals 15 residues. In germline, CDR1 is KGHSH, CDR2 LQKENI. CDR3 in amino acids: CASSPLGDRASGYTF. CDR3 DNA: TGTGCCAGCTCACCTCTGGGGGACAGGGCCTCTGGCTACACCTTC.

The chain couples TRBV28 to TRBJ2-3, with 11 bases lining up with TRBD2. The CDR3 runs to 16 residues. V shed 5 bases and J 2 bases; nucleotides not matched to a gene: 6. Germline lookup yields CDR1 MDHEN and CDR2 SYDVKM. CDR3 protein: CASSPLLAGDTDTQYF. In DNA form, the CDR3 reads TGTGCCAGCAGTCCTTTACTAGCGGGGGACACAGATACGCAGTATTTT. Looking up the rest from reference TRBV28 and TRBJ2-3 gives the full variable domain: DVKVTQSSRYLVKRTGEKVFLECVQDMDHENMFWYRQDPGLGLRLIYFSYDVKMKEKGDIPEGYSVSREKKERFSLILESASTNQTSMYLCASSPLLAGDTDTQYFGPGTRLTVL.

V usage is TRBV2 and J usage is TRBJ1-5; weak D call: TRBD1 (5 bases). Germline-derived CDR1 and CDR2 are SNHLY and FYNNEI. The CDR3 covers 16 residues. Trimming pared 5 bases from V and 6 bases from J, leaving 20 bases between. CDR3 region: CASSPRRGADGQPQHF. The CDR3 DNA reads as TGTGCCAGCAGTCCCCGTAGGGGCGCCGACGGTCAGCCCCAGCATTTT.

V is TRBV13 and J is TRBJ2-1; D unresolved. The V gene's germline CDR1 is PRHDT and CDR2 FYEKMQ (reference sequence). V lost 4 bases and J 6 bases, leaving 7 bases between the germline ends. The CDR3 is 12 residues long. This CDR3 is CASSSGLNEQFF. The CDR3 coding sequence is TGTGCCAGCAGCTCCGGTCTCAATGAGCAGTTCTTC.

This chain uses TRBV2 with TRBJ2-1; D remains ambiguous. The germline V gene has CDR1 SNHLY and CDR2 FYNNEI. This CDR3 has 11 amino acids. Deletions cut 6 bases from V and 4 bases from J, with 4 bases between. CDR3 bases: TGTGCCAGCAGCGCGTACAATGAGCAGTTCTTC. Encoded protein: CASSAYNEQFF.

This chain links TRBV11-2 with TRBJ1-4, with D unresolved. The CDR3 covers 15 residues. V gave up 5 bases and J gave up 4 bases, with 14 bases separating them. Germline V gene sequence: CDR1 SGHAT, CDR2 FQNNGV. The CDR3 DNA reads as TGTGCCAGCAGCAGCACTCAGGTTGGTAATGAAAAACTGTTTTTT. It specifies CASSSTQVGNEKLFF.

A single count supports this clone. The V gene is TRBV28, the J gene TRBJ2-7, with 7 bases fitting TRBD1. The CDR3 is 13 amino acids. Per the germline V gene, CDR1 is MDHEN and CDR2 is SYDVKM. V dropped 7 bases and J dropped 5; count of bases not matched to a gene: 8. In DNA, the CDR3 is TGTGCCAGCAACAGGCAGGGGGAAGACGAGCAGTACTTC. Its translation is CASNRQGEDEQYF.

The chain joins TRBV6-6 to TRBJ2-7; D uncertain. There are 12 residues in the CDR3. Trimming removed 4 bases at V and 6 bases at J, with 10 bases between. Looked up from germline, CDR1 is MNHNY and CDR2 is SVGAGI (reference sequence). This chain's CDR3 is CASSFGWLEQYF. The CDR3 DNA is TGTGCCAGCAGTTTTGGTTGGCTCGAGCAGTACTTC.

This clone was detected a few times. The chain combines TRBV14 with TRBJ1-2; D gene ambiguous. From germline, CDR1 is SGHDN and CDR2 FVKESK. The V and J ends lost 0 bases and 7 bases respectively, with 12 bases between them. The CDR3 sequence is 14 residues long. CDR3 nucleotide sequence: TGTGCCAGCAGCCAAGATTTTCTGGCGGTTGGCTACACCTTC. Amino acids: CASSQDFLAVGYTF.

This CDR3 is CASSQGDRATGELFF. As DNA, the CDR3 is TGCGCCAGCAGCCAAGGGGACAGGGCAACCGGGGAGCTGTTTTTT. V gene TRBV4-3 combines with J gene TRBJ2-2; 9 nucleotides line up with TRBD1. CDR1 is LGHNA and CDR2 is YSLEER in the germline V gene. The CDR3 contains 15 residues. With 1 base clipped from V and 5 bases from J, the junction kept 2 bases outside the gene matches.

V usage is TRBV7-2 and J usage is TRBJ1-5, with unresolved D. V was clipped by 3 bases and J by 5 bases, with 8 bases between them. Per germline, CDR1 SGHTA and CDR2 FQGNSA. CDR3 size: 13 residues. CDR3 sequence (DNA): TGTGCCAGCAGCTTCGGTCAGGATCAGCCCCAGCATTTT. It translates to CASSFGQDQPQHF.

V is TRBV5-4 and J is TRBJ2-7, with D maybe TRBD1 (7 bases). The CDR3 runs 15 residues. The ends were cut back, 3 bases at V and 0 bases at J, with 13 bases in the middle. Germline assignment: CDR1 SGHNT and CDR2 YYREEE (reference sequence). Here the CDR3 reads CASSSGGTASYEQYF. The CDR3 DNA sequence: TGTGCCAGCAGCTCAGGAGGGACAGCCTCCTACGAGCAGTACTTC.

The chain employs TRBV5-1 and TRBJ2-5; 7 nucleotides match TRBD2. The V gene end was trimmed by 4 bases and the J gene end by 2 bases; junction bases not matched to a gene: 5. Germline CDR1 is SGHRS and CDR2 is YFSETQ. The CDR3 is 14 residues long. CDR3 protein: CASSRTGGQETQYF. The CDR3 bases are TGCGCCAGCAGCCGAACGGGGGGTCAAGAGACCCAGTACTTC.

The chain is built from TRBV18 and TRBJ2-1, with TRBD2 as a possible D gene (6 bases). CDR1 is KGHSH and CDR2 is LQKENI in the germline V gene. V was clipped by 6 bases and J by 9 bases, with 15 bases between them. This CDR3 comprises 13 residues. The chain's CDR3 is CASSRGITGEQFF. The CDR3 coding sequence is TGTGCCAGCTCCCGCGGGATCACGGGTGAGCAGTTCTTC.

V is TRBV10-1 and J is TRBJ2-2; the match to TRBD2 covers 9 bases. V trimming: 5 bases; J trimming: 6 bases; junction bases outside the gene matches: 7. In germline, CDR1 is WNHNN, CDR2 SYGVQD (reference sequence). This CDR3 spans 15 amino acids. The CDR3 nucleotides are TGCGCCAGCAGTCACCTAGCGGGATATTCCGGGGAGCTGTTTTTT. This gives the protein CASSHLAGYSGELFF.

The chain uses TRBV28 and TRBJ2-1; TRBD1 agrees at 8 bases. Germline values: CDR1 MDHEN, CDR2 SYDVKM. This CDR3 is built from 15 residues. V trimming: 4 bases; J trimming: 9 bases; junction bases outside the gene matches: 11. The CDR3 here is CASSWTDRGLGEQFF. CDR3 sequence (DNA): TGTGCCAGCAGTTGGACCGACAGGGGCCTGGGTGAGCAGTTCTTC.